These 20 T cell receptor beta chains originate from one sample sequenced in a study of regulatory T cells in long-lasting Graves disease. Described time point: newly diagnosed GD, antithyroid drugs for less than 3 months. With RNA extracted from PBMCs as input, the TCR library was made. Arm-PCR with iRepertoire HTBI primers amplified the CDR3 regions for these TCR beta libraries. MiXCR, applied by TCRdb to the multiplex PCR reads, yields one record per CDR3 protein. Of some 410,000 distinct CDR3 sequences listed, roughly 15% are singletons. These data also featured in a second study, about T cells in Graves' hyperthyroidism and ophthalmopathy.

The specimen comprised peripheral blood mononuclear cells (PBMCs), sampled at new diagnosis, from a patient treated with antithyroid drugs. The receptors come from a woman aged 30 to 39 with Graves disease.

The chain links TRBV12-3 or TRBV12-4 to TRBJ2-2; TRBD1 or TRBD2 may be the D gene (6 bases each). This CDR3 contains 12 residues. V was pared by 10 bases and J by 6 bases, with 12 bases between. The CDR3 here is CATRGAAGELFF. The CDR3 DNA reads as TGTGCCACGAGGGGGGCAGCCGGGGAGCTGTTTTTT.

This clonotype was seen at least ten times. The gene calls are TRBV12-3 or TRBV12-4 and TRBJ2-7; 9 bases are a match to TRBD2. With V trimmed by 6 bases and J by 6 bases, 9 bases remained unmatched. The CDR3 runs 14 residues. The CDR3 is CASSPGLAQGEQYF. The CDR3 DNA is TGTGCCAGCAGCCCCGGACTAGCGCAAGGCGAGCAGTACTTC.

Comment on this clonotype: This clone may be a read error of a much larger clone one base away. CDR3 DNA: TGCAGTGCCCTCTCAGGGGACTATGGCTACACCTTC. Translating it yields CSALSGDYGYTF. This chain uses TRBV20-1 with TRBJ1-2; D is possibly TRBD1 (6 bases). The CDR3 contains 12 residues. With 6 bases removed from V and 3 bases from J, the gap between germline ends came to 11 bases. CDR1 is DFQATT, CDR2 SNEGSKA, per germline (reference sequence).

This rearrangement joins TRBV10-2 to TRBJ1-5; the match to TRBD1 covers 7 bases. The V gene's germline CDR1 is WSHSY and CDR2 SAAADI. J gave up 9 bases and V 6 bases, and 11 bases lay outside the gene matches. The CDR3 spans 14 residues. CDR3 nucleotide sequence: TGCGCCAGCAGAGCCGGGACAGTATTGTGGCCCCAGCATTTT. Its translation: CASRAGTVLWPQHF.

This clonotype was seen many times. The chain has TRBV3-1 and TRBJ2-7, with 10 bases that match TRBD1. The CDR3 totals 16 residues. Germline values: CDR1 LGHDT, CDR2 YNNKEL (reference sequence). Trimming took 4 bases from V and 0 from J; bases not matched to a gene: 6. In DNA, the CDR3 is TGTGCCAGCAGCCCTGAAAGGACAGGGGGCTCCTACGAGCAGTACTTC. Its translation is CASSPERTGGSYEQYF.

This clonotype was observed at least ten times. This chain uses TRBV12-3 or TRBV12-4 with TRBJ2-1; 14 bases are a match to TRBD2. With V trimmed by 5 bases and J by 9 bases, 9 bases remained unmatched. The CDR3 runs 16 residues. The CDR3 DNA is TGTGCCAGCAGTCCTGGACTAGCGGGAGGCCGTGCTGAGCAGTTCTTC. Encoded protein: CASSPGLAGGRAEQFF.

This clonotype turned up a few times. V usage is TRBV5-1 and J usage is TRBJ1-2; D possibly corresponds to TRBD1 (6 bases). The CDR3 runs 15 residues. The ends were cut back, 0 bases at V and 0 bases at J, with 9 bases in the middle. Germline assignment: CDR1 SGHRS and CDR2 YFSETQ. For the CDR3, the DNA is TGCGCCAGCAGCTTGGTGGCAGGGGCTAACTATGGCTACACCTTC. Translated, it gives CASSLVAGANYGYTF.

This clonotype has at least ten counts. The chain joins TRBV6-2 or TRBV6-3 to TRBJ1-1; D not resolved. The CDR3 spans 11 residues. Between the trimmed V and J ends, which lost 3 bases and 8 bases, there was a span of 7 bases. From germline, CDR1 is MNHEY and CDR2 SVGEGT. The chain's CDR3 is CASSYVGEAFF. CDR3 sequence (DNA): TGTGCCAGCAGTTATGTGGGGGAAGCTTTCTTT.

A few counts support this clonotype. The chain recombines TRBV4-1 with TRBJ2-1; weak D call: TRBD2 (7 bases). Germline CDR1 MGHRA, CDR2 YSYEKL. The CDR3 covers 14 residues. V was clipped by 3 bases and J by 10 bases, with 16 bases between them. The DNA for the CDR3 is TGCGCCAGCAGCCAGGACATTGGGGGGGGCGAGCAGTTCTTC. Translating gives CASSQDIGGGEQFF.

This clonotype was recorded at least ten times. V is TRBV9 and J is TRBJ1-2, with D perhaps TRBD1 (6 bases). The V end lost 0 bases, the J end lost 7 bases, and 16 bases lay between the germline ends. The CDR3 runs 15 residues. Per germline, CDR1 SGDLS and CDR2 YYNGEE. The CDR3 nucleotides are TGTGCCAGCAGCGTAGCAGGGGCCTTAAGCGGTGGCTACACCTTC. This gives the protein CASSVAGALSGGYTF.

This clonotype was picked up many times. This sequence joins TRBV6-1 and TRBJ2-7; the D gene is possibly TRBD1 (8 bases). Germline lookup yields CDR1 MNHNS and CDR2 SASEGT. This CDR3 spans 15 amino acids. V was cut by 6 bases and J by 0 bases, with 15 bases left in between. The CDR3 sequence: CASSGRTGRSYEQYF. CDR3 bases: TGTGCCAGCAGCGGGAGGACAGGGCGCTCCTACGAGCAGTACTTC.

The genes are TRBV27 and TRBJ2-7; D might be TRBD1 (6 bases). Germline CDR1 reads MNHEY; CDR2 reads SMNVEV (reference sequence). V was cut by 2 bases and J by 5 bases, with 10 bases left in between. The CDR3 covers 13 residues. CDR3 amino acids: CASSLDRRNEQYF. CDR3 sequence (DNA): TGTGCCAGCAGTTTAGACAGGCGGAACGAGCAGTACTTC.

On this clonotype: A much more abundant neighbour one base away suggests this may be a read error. The rearrangement joins TRBV2 to TRBJ2-6; D gene ambiguous. The V end lost 8 bases, the J end lost 8 bases, and 10 bases lay between the germline ends. The CDR3 is 12 residues long. From germline, CDR1 is SNHLY and CDR2 FYNNEI. The CDR3 spells CASSPSTNVLTF. The CDR3 DNA is TGTGCCAGCTCTCCATCCACCAACGTCCTGACTTTC.

This clonotype was recorded at least ten times. V usage is TRBV12-3 or TRBV12-4 and J usage is TRBJ1-4, with no clear D. CDR3 length equals 12 residues. The V and J ends lost 3 bases and 6 bases respectively, with 5 bases between them. In DNA, the CDR3 is TGTGCCAGCAGTTTTGGGGATGAAAAACTGTTTTTT. Its translation is CASSFGDEKLFF.

The sample holds a few counts of this clonotype. The chain carries TRBV12-3 or TRBV12-4 and TRBJ1-2, with D uncertain. Trimming took 3 bases from V and 6 from J, leaving 11 bases between them. The CDR3 spans 13 residues. The CDR3 DNA is TGTGCCAGCAGTTTTGGCAGCCTTAATGGCTACACCTTC. Protein sequence: CASSFGSLNGYTF.

This clonotype was recorded many times. V and J are TRBV6-2 or TRBV6-3 and TRBJ1-2; D not resolved. CDR3 length equals 16 residues. Germline V gene data show CDR1 as MNHEY and CDR2 as SVGEGT. V was clipped by 6 bases and J by 4 bases, with 21 bases between them. CDR3 loop: CASSRGPGEGLYGYTF. CDR3 nucleotides: TGTGCCAGCAGCCGCGGCCCAGGAGAAGGTCTCTATGGCTACACCTTC.

This clonotype was recorded at least ten times. The chain uses TRBV6-1 and TRBJ2-2; 10 nucleotides match TRBD2. J gave up 1 base and V 7 bases, and 9 bases lay outside the gene matches. CDR1 is MNHNS and CDR2 is SASEGT in the germline V gene. The CDR3 sequence is 17 residues long. CDR3 residues: CASKEWLAGENTGELFF. The CDR3 coding sequence is TGTGCCAGCAAAGAATGGCTAGCGGGAGAGAACACCGGGGAGCTGTTTTTT.

This clonotype was seen repeatedly, ten times or more. The chain links TRBV11-2 to TRBJ2-4, with TRBD1 identical over 9 bases. The CDR3 is 15 residues long. Germline V gene lookup returns CDR1 SGHAT and CDR2 FQNNGV. V was clipped by 6 bases and J by 8 bases; unmatched bases: 11. CDR3 residues: CASRGIGTGSYIQYF. CDR3 nucleotide sequence: TGTGCCAGCAGAGGGATTGGGACAGGGAGTTACATTCAGTACTTC.

The sample holds many counts of this clonotype. V and J are TRBV2 and TRBJ1-1, with TRBD1 as a possible D gene (6 bases). CDR3 length: 16 amino acids. With 2 bases removed from V and 0 bases from J, the gap between germline ends came to 13 bases. CDR1 SNHLY and CDR2 FYNNEI come from the germline V gene. CDR3 in amino acids: CASSEWGARMNTEAFF. The CDR3 DNA sequence: TGTGCCAGCAGTGAATGGGGGGCGCGCATGAACACTGAAGCTTTCTTT.

This chain links TRBV20-1 with TRBJ2-7, with D tentatively TRBD1 or TRBD2 (5 bases each). The CDR3 covers 12 residues. From germline, CDR1 is DFQATT and CDR2 SNEGSKA (reference sequence). Trimming took 8 bases from V and 5 from J, leaving 16 bases between them. The CDR3: CSTNGRDHEQYF. In DNA, the CDR3 is TGCAGTACCAACGGCAGGGACCACGAGCAGTACTTC.